This passage covers 19 T cell receptor beta chains from one sample sequenced in a study of shared clonotypes between healthy human individuals (dated by TCRdb to the early 2020s). The library was built by means of the immunoSEQ multiplex PCR assay. The clones in this table, taken by TCRdb from immuneACCESS, are in-frame only. Not every clone is retained; where verified, under half of the shortfall comes from an unresolved V gene, and the cause of the rest is unknown. The sample contains about 1,500,000 clones, roughly 97% of them found a single time. Of the sample, about 1.2% is held by the ten largest clones. The sequenced sample consisted of naive CD4+ T cells sorted from blood. Sample cell subset or site, as interpreted from the label and publication: CD45RA+ positively selected. The receptors were gathered from a man younger than 40 in good health.

A single count supports this clone. V usage is TRBV5-5 and J usage is TRBJ2-6, with D hard to call. Trimming left V 2 bases short and J 4 bases short, with 10 bases between. The germline V gene encodes CDR1 SGHKS and CDR2 YYEKEE (reference sequence). The CDR3 contains 15 residues. DNA for the CDR3: TGTGCCAGCAGCTTATTCGGGTCCGGGGCCAACGTCCTGACTTTC. Translated: CASSLFGSGANVLTF.

The chain couples TRBV5-1 to TRBJ1-2; D uncertain. The CDR3 length is 15 residues. V gave up 2 bases and J gave up 5 bases, with 16 bases separating them. Germline V lookup: CDR1 SGHRS, CDR2 YFSETQ. The DNA for the CDR3 is TGCGCCAGCAGCTTTTCTTCAGAACCCGTTTATGGCTACACCTTC. It encodes CASSFSSEPVYGYTF.

The chain has TRBV7-2 and TRBJ2-7, with 9 positions matching TRBD1. This CDR3 is built from 15 residues. J gave up 3 bases and V 5 bases, and 8 bases lay outside the gene matches. The germline gives CDR1 SGHTA, CDR2 FQGNSA. This CDR3 is CASSTTGGGSYEQYF. CDR3 nucleotides: TGTGCCAGCAGCACAACAGGGGGCGGTAGCTACGAGCAGTACTTC.

This clone was counted once. The chain couples TRBV14 to TRBJ2-1; D unclear. The CDR3 is made up of 13 amino acids. Trimming shortened V by 3 bases and J by 9 bases, and 12 bases separated the two germline ends. The germline CDR1 and CDR2 sequences are SGHDN and FVKESK. The CDR3 DNA follows: TGTGCCAGCAGCCAGATCTCCTCGGGTGAGCAGTTCTTC. Its translation is CASSQISSGEQFF.

J is TRBJ2-4 and V is TRBV19, with 7 bases aligning to TRBD2. CDR1 LNHDA and CDR2 SQIVND come from the germline V gene (reference sequence). Trimming cost V 7 bases and J 0 bases; bases outside gene matches: 9. The CDR3 spans 16 residues. The CDR3 DNA sequence: TGTGCCAGTACCGAGGGAGGGACCGTAGCCAAAAACATTCAGTACTTC. Translating it yields CASTEGGTVAKNIQYF. The whole variable domain, filled in from reference TRBV19 and TRBJ2-4, reads DGGITQSPKYLFRKEGQNVTLSCEQNLNHDAMYWYRQDPGQGLRLIYYSQIVNDFQKGDIAEGYSVSREKKESFPLTVTSAQKNPTAFYLCASTEGGTVAKNIQYFGAGTRLSVL.

This chain uses TRBV29-1 with TRBJ2-3; 7 bases agree with TRBD1. With 7 bases clipped from V and 2 bases from J, the junction kept 9 bases outside the gene matches. Germline V gene data show CDR1 as SQVTM and CDR2 as ANQGSEA. CDR3 length: 14 residues. The CDR3 DNA is TGCAGCGGATCCCGACAGGGAGCCACAGATACGCAGTATTTT. This translates into CSGSRQGATDTQYF.

This chain links TRBV29-1 with TRBJ2-1, with 13 bases that match TRBD2. Germline V gene sequence: CDR1 SQVTM, CDR2 ANQGSEA. The CDR3 has 15 amino acids. Losses at the gene ends were 5 bases for V and 4 bases for J; bases not matched to a gene: 5. The CDR3 loop is CSVRTSGSGYNEQFF. In nucleotides, the CDR3 is TGCAGCGTTCGGACTAGCGGGAGTGGTTACAATGAGCAGTTCTTC.

This clone has only one observation. Other DNA sequences in this sample translate to the same CDR3. This chain uses TRBV2 with TRBJ2-1; maybe TRBD2 (5 bases). The CDR3 is 15 residues long. CDR1 and CDR2 from the germline V gene are SNHLY and FYNNEI. The V and J ends lost 3 bases and 6 bases respectively, with 15 bases between them. The CDR3 loop is CASSDSLPSTNEQFF. CDR3 bases: TGTGCCAGCAGTGACTCCCTCCCTAGCACCAATGAGCAGTTCTTC.

The CDR3 region has the DNA TGTGCCAGCAGCTCTAAGCGGGAGTGGGGCACAGATACGCAGTATTTT. It codes for CASSSKREWGTDTQYF. The chain links TRBV7-8 to TRBJ2-3, with 8 nucleotides matching TRBD2. V shed 4 bases and J 1 base; nucleotides not matched to a gene: 7. The germline V gene has CDR1 SGHVS and CDR2 FQNEAQ. The CDR3 length is 16 residues.

Note on this clone: Within the sample, other DNA sequences also encode this same CDR3. The chain carries TRBV5-4 and TRBJ2-3; D ambiguous. This CDR3 is built from 12 residues. Germline lookup yields CDR1 SGHNT and CDR2 YYREEE (reference sequence). V lost 2 bases to trimming and J lost 3 bases, with 4 bases between them. The CDR3 here is CASSLTTDTQYF. CDR3 nucleotide sequence: TGTGCCAGCAGCTTAACGACAGATACGCAGTATTTT.

The V gene is TRBV5-6, the J gene TRBJ2-1; D is unresolved. Trimming removed 6 bases from V and 3 bases from J, with 22 bases in between. The germline V gene has CDR1 SGHDT and CDR2 YYEEEE. The CDR3 covers 17 residues. The CDR3 DNA follows: TGTGCCAGCACTAAGGGTGGGATACAACTTATCTACAATGAGCAGTTCTTC. It yields the protein CASTKGGIQLIYNEQFF.

This chain links TRBV2 with TRBJ2-5, with 12 bases identical to TRBD2. Unmatched junction bases numbered 7, after V lost 4 bases and J lost 1 base. The V gene's germline CDR1 is SNHLY and CDR2 FYNNEI. The CDR3 spans 17 residues. CDR3 sequence (DNA): TGTGCCAGCAGTGCCAGGGCTAGCGGGAGGGCCCAAGAGACCCAGTACTTC. Its translation: CASSARASGRAQETQYF.

This CDR3 is CASSAGLAGRTDTQYF. The CDR3 DNA sequence: TGTGCCAGTAGTGCGGGACTAGCGGGAAGGACAGATACGCAGTATTTT. The V gene is TRBV19, the J gene TRBJ2-3, with 13 bases aligning to TRBD2. The V segment lost 5 bases and the J segment 3 bases; nucleotides outside the gene matches: 5. CDR1 and CDR2 (germline): LNHDA, SQIVND (reference sequence). This CDR3 contains 16 residues.

The chain combines TRBV5-1 with TRBJ1-2; D is unclear. V was clipped by 1 base and J by 3 bases, with 13 bases between them. This CDR3 is 15 amino acids long. The germline CDR1 and CDR2 sequences are SGHRS and YFSETQ. The CDR3 reads CASSLMGDQDYGYTF. The DNA of the CDR3 is TGCGCCAGCAGCTTGATGGGTGATCAGGACTATGGCTACACCTTC.

The chain carries TRBV18 and TRBJ2-2; D gene uncertain. Trimming stripped 4 bases from V and 4 bases from J, with 4 bases between. The CDR3 totals 12 residues. Per the germline V gene, CDR1 is KGHSH and CDR2 is LQKENI. CDR3 nucleotides: TGTGCCAGCTCACTTACCACCGGGGAGCTGTTTTTT. Translation: CASSLTTGELFF.

The count of this clone is one. The rearrangement joins TRBV7-2 to TRBJ2-1; D is undetermined. The CDR3 is 16 residues long. The germline V and J ends were trimmed by 5 bases and 4 bases, with 18 bases remaining between them. CDR1 is SGHTA, CDR2 FQGNSA, per germline. CDR3 sequence reads: CASSLKARSSYNEQFF. CDR3 DNA sequence: TGTGCCAGCAGCCTCAAAGCTAGGTCCAGTTACAATGAGCAGTTCTTC.

This clone was seen just once. The chain couples TRBV5-1 to TRBJ2-2; D may be TRBD2 (5 bases). Between the trimmed V and J ends, which lost 4 bases and 4 bases, there was a span of 11 bases. Per germline, CDR1 SGHRS and CDR2 YFSETQ. This CDR3 comprises 14 residues. CDR3 amino acids: CASSRRGSTGELFF. In DNA, the CDR3 is TGCGCCAGCAGCCGCCGAGGGAGCACCGGGGAGCTGTTTTTT.

This clone was picked up one time. CDR3 DNA: TGTGCCAGCAGTCCAAACAGGGGAGGAAGAGAAAAACTGTTTTTT. Its protein product is CASSPNRGGREKLFF. The chain uses TRBV27 and TRBJ1-4, with 7 bases identical to TRBD1. CDR1 is MNHEY and CDR2 is SMNVEV in the germline V gene (reference sequence). This CDR3 has 15 amino acids. The V segment lost 5 bases and the J segment 8 bases; nucleotides outside the gene matches: 11.

This chain connects TRBV19 to TRBJ1-2, with D possibly being TRBD1 (5 bases). V was pared by 7 bases and J by 5 bases, with 17 bases between. This CDR3 region has 14 residues. Germline values: CDR1 LNHDA, CDR2 SQIVND (reference sequence). This chain's CDR3 is CASTGRGTIYGYTF. CDR3 in DNA: TGTGCCAGTACCGGTCGGGGGACTATATATGGCTACACCTTC.